The 23 T cell receptor beta chains presented below share a single source sample, sequenced in a study of immune evolution from preneoplasia to lung adenocarcinoma. Assay used: immunoSEQ multiplex PCR; TCRdb lists only in-frame clones, some missing. Found here are around 3,000 clones, roughly four fifths of them singletons; the top ten hold 13% to 15%. The sequenced sample consisted of FFPE adjacent normal lung tissue. The receptors shown here come from a person in their 40s with lung adenocarcinoma.

This sequence joins TRBV2 and TRBJ2-2; TRBD2 might be the D (5 bases). The CDR3 is 13 amino acids. V gave up 3 bases and J gave up 5 bases, with 7 bases separating them. Germline CDR1 SNHLY, CDR2 FYNNEI. The CDR3 DNA reads as TGTGCCAGCAGTGACAGGAGGACCGGGGAGCTGTTTTTT. Translating it yields CASSDRRTGELFF. Drawing the rest from reference TRBV2 and TRBJ2-2, the complete variable domain is EPEVTQTPSHQVTQMGQEVILRCVPISNHLYFYWYRQILGQKVEFLVSFYNNEISEKSEIFDDQFSVERPDGSNFTLKIRSTKLEDSAMYFCASSDRRTGELFFGEGSRLTVL.

The chain carries TRBV18 and TRBJ1-2; D is perhaps TRBD1 (5 bases). The germline V and J ends were trimmed by 2 bases and 6 bases, with 16 bases remaining between them. Per germline, CDR1 KGHSH and CDR2 LQKENI. The CDR3 sequence is 15 residues long. CDR3 residues: CASSPYPLGDNGYTF. The CDR3 DNA follows: TGTGCCAGCTCACCATACCCTCTAGGGGATAATGGCTACACCTTC.

This chain joins TRBV27 and TRBJ1-1; the match to TRBD1 covers 8 bases. There are 14 residues in the CDR3. Germline V lookup: CDR1 MNHEY, CDR2 SMNVEV (reference sequence). Unmatched junction bases numbered 6, after V lost 5 bases and J lost 4 bases. The CDR3 nucleotides read TGTGCCAGCAGTCTCCGACAGGGGATCACTGAAGCTTTCTTT. Its protein is CASSLRQGITEAFF.

This chain joins TRBV10-3 and TRBJ1-1; weak D call: TRBD1 (5 bases). The CDR3 runs to 13 residues. The V end was cut by 3 bases, the J end by 6 bases, with 11 bases between. Germline V gene sequence: CDR1 ENHRY, CDR2 SYGVKD. CDR3 loop: CAISEAGRAEAFF. The CDR3 nucleotides are TGTGCCATCAGTGAAGCAGGGAGGGCTGAAGCTTTCTTT.

This chain uses TRBV7-9 with TRBJ1-6; D call uncertain. The germline V and J ends were trimmed by 8 bases and 7 bases, with 9 bases remaining between them. This CDR3 has 12 residues. From germline, CDR1 is SEHNR and CDR2 FQNEAQ (reference sequence). The DNA of the CDR3 is TGTGCCAGCCGGCCGGAGAATTCACCCCTCCACTTT. Translating gives CASRPENSPLHF.

This clone was found once. The chain employs TRBV9 and TRBJ1-6, with D possibly being TRBD1 (6 bases). Deletions cut 0 bases from V and 8 bases from J, with 9 bases between. This CDR3 has 14 residues. The germline CDR1 and CDR2 sequences are SGDLS and YYNGEE. Here the CDR3 DNA reads TGTGCCAGCAGCGTAGGAGGGGGAGATTCACCCCTCCACTTT. Translation: CASSVGGGDSPLHF.

In its sample, this clone was seen once. V and J are TRBV5-1 and TRBJ2-5; D remains ambiguous. This CDR3 spans 14 amino acids. Germline V CDR1 and CDR2: SGHRS, YFSETQ. The ends were cut back, 2 bases at V and 5 bases at J, with 13 bases in the middle. The CDR3 region has the DNA TGCGCCAGCAGCTTATTTACGGGCGCGGAGACCCAGTACTTC. Residues: CASSLFTGAETQYF.

V gene TRBV5-4 combines with J gene TRBJ1-1; 7 nucleotides line up with TRBD1. Trimming cost V 2 bases and J 4 bases; bases outside gene matches: 11. The V gene's germline CDR1 is SGHNT and CDR2 YYREEE (reference sequence). CDR3 length: 16 amino acids. The CDR3 is CASSFRQGVRGTEAFF. CDR3 bases: TGTGCCAGCAGCTTCAGACAGGGAGTCCGTGGCACTGAAGCTTTCTTT. Drawing the rest from reference TRBV5-4 and TRBJ1-1, the complete variable domain is ETGVTQSPTHLIKTRGQQVTLRCSSQSGHNTVSWYQQALGQGPQFIFQYYREEENGRGNFPPRFSGLQFPNYSSELNVNALELDDSALYLCASSFRQGVRGTEAFFGQGTRLTVV.

J is TRBJ2-7 and V is TRBV7-2; D not resolved. This CDR3 is 13 amino acids long. Germline CDR1 and CDR2: SGHTA and FQGNSA. V lost 0 bases and J lost 7, with 10 bases in between. The CDR3 DNA is TGTGCCAGCAGCTTAGCGATTACCGGGGAGCAGTACTTC. It codes for CASSLAITGEQYF.

The chain couples TRBV7-6 to TRBJ2-7; weak D call: TRBD2 (5 bases). The V gene's germline CDR1 is SGHVS and CDR2 FNYEAQ. V was shortened by 1 base and J by 3 bases, with 16 bases between the two germline ends. The CDR3 extends over 16 amino acids. CDR3 amino acids: CASSLGVAGGLYEQYF. DNA for the CDR3: TGTGCCAGCAGCTTAGGGGTAGCCGGAGGTCTCTACGAGCAGTACTTC.

This chain links TRBV2 with TRBJ2-1, with D possibly TRBD2 on 5 matching bases. CDR3 size: 11 residues. Trimming took 8 bases from V and 7 from J, leaving 9 bases between them. Germline V gives CDR1 SNHLY, CDR2 FYNNEI. CDR3 DNA sequence: TGTGCCAGCCACGGGGTAAATGAGCAGTTCTTC. Translation: CASHGVNEQFF. The variable domain in full, completed from reference TRBV2 and TRBJ2-1, reads EPEVTQTPSHQVTQMGQEVILRCVPISNHLYFYWYRQILGQKVEFLVSFYNNEISEKSEIFDDQFSVERPDGSNFTLKIRSTKLEDSAMYFCASHGVNEQFFGPGTRLTVL.

The chain employs TRBV30 and TRBJ2-6, with 10 bases fitting TRBD1. Germline assignment: CDR1 GTSNPN and CDR2 SVGIG (reference sequence). The V and J ends lost 2 bases and 2 bases, in that order; junction bases with no gene match: 3. CDR3 length: 16 residues. The CDR3 DNA is TGTGCCTGGAGTCGACAGGGGGCAGCTGGGGCCAACGTCCTGACTTTC. Its protein is CAWSRQGAAGANVLTF. Variable domain in full (rest from reference TRBV30 and TRBJ2-6): SQTIHQWPATLVQPVGSPLSLECTVEGTSNPNLYWYRQAAGRGLQLLFYSVGIGQISSEVPQNLSASRPQDRQFILSSKKLLLSDSGFYLCAWSRQGAAGANVLTFGAGSRLTVL.

This sequence joins TRBV29-1 and TRBJ2-1, with 8 positions matching TRBD2. This CDR3 has 16 residues. V was clipped by 0 bases and J by 6 bases; unmatched bases: 10. Germline values: CDR1 SQVTM, CDR2 ANQGSEA. The CDR3 sequence: CSVEDPVGGARNEQFF. The CDR3 coding sequence is TGCAGCGTTGAAGATCCGGTCGGGGGGGCTCGCAATGAGCAGTTCTTC.

DNA for the CDR3: TGTGCCAGCAGCTTATCCCAGACAGATACGCAGTATTTT. Translating it yields CASSLSQTDTQYF. The chain combines TRBV7-9 with TRBJ2-3; no clear D gene. The V end lost 2 bases, the J end lost 3 bases, and 6 bases lay between the germline ends. The CDR3 runs 13 residues. The germline CDR1 and CDR2 sequences are SEHNR and FQNEAQ (reference sequence). The variable domain in full, with the rest retrieved from reference TRBV7-9 and TRBJ2-3, is DTGVSQNPRHKITKRGQNVTFRCDPISEHNRLYWYRQTLGQGPEFLTYFQNEAQLEKSRLLSDRFSAERPKGSFSTLEIQRTEQGDSAMYLCASSLSQTDTQYFGPGTRLTVL.

V is TRBV7-2 and J is TRBJ2-3; D call uncertain. The germline CDR1 and CDR2 sequences are SGHTA and FQGNSA. V was shortened by 4 bases and J by 3 bases, with 8 bases between the two germline ends. The CDR3 sequence is 13 residues long. The CDR3 is CASSSQTTDTQYF. The CDR3 DNA sequence: TGTGCCAGCAGCTCACAGACTACAGATACGCAGTATTTT.

This sequence joins TRBV6-5 and TRBJ2-3; the match to TRBD2 covers 7 bases. CDR1 and CDR2 from the germline V gene are MNHEY and SVGAGI. The V segment lost 8 bases and the J segment 8 bases; nucleotides outside the gene matches: 13. This CDR3 is built from 14 residues. The CDR3 nucleotides read TGTGCCAGCTCGGGGGGAGAGGCACCGATTACGCAGTATTTT. Translation gives CASSGGEAPITQYF.

The V gene is TRBV5-6, the J gene TRBJ1-5, with D tentatively TRBD1 (5 bases). Germline V gives CDR1 SGHDT, CDR2 YYEEEE. V was pared by 0 bases and J by 5 bases, with 9 bases between. The CDR3 loop spans 14 amino acids. CDR3 amino acids: CASSLGRGYQPQHF. CDR3 nucleotide sequence: TGTGCCAGCAGCTTGGGCCGGGGGTATCAGCCCCAGCATTTT.

The chain recombines TRBV5-1 with TRBJ1-4; D is ambiguous. V dropped 10 bases and J dropped 5 bases, with 6 bases sitting between them. CDR1 is SGHRS, CDR2 YFSETQ, per germline. The CDR3 is made up of 10 amino acids. The DNA of the CDR3 is TGCGCCGGATTCAATGAAAAACTGTTTTTT. Translating gives CAGFNEKLFF.

The chain combines TRBV15 with TRBJ2-5; 7 nucleotides line up with TRBD2. V gave up 3 bases and J gave up 4 bases; unmatched junction bases: 2. The germline CDR1 and CDR2 sequences are LNHNV and YYDKDF (reference sequence). The CDR3 is 13 amino acids. CDR3 DNA: TGTGCCACCAGCAGGTTAGCGGGAGAGACCCAGTACTTC. The encoded protein is CATSRLAGETQYF.

CDR3 DNA: TGTGCCAGCAGCTTAAGGGACTCCAGGAACAATGAGCAGTTCTTC. Translation gives CASSLRDSRNNEQFF. The gene calls are TRBV7-8 and TRBJ2-1; tentatively, D is TRBD2 (6 bases). CDR3 length: 15 amino acids. Germline-derived CDR1 and CDR2 are SGHVS and FQNEAQ. V lost 2 bases, J lost 5 bases, and 13 bases lay in between.

This chain joins TRBV5-1 and TRBJ2-7; D may correspond to TRBD1 or TRBD2 (5 bases each). CDR1 is SGHRS and CDR2 is YFSETQ in the germline V gene. The CDR3 extends over 13 amino acids. V shed 3 bases and J shed 6 bases, with 13 bases lying between them. The CDR3 nucleotides read TGCGCCAGCAGCTACGGGGACGTCCGCGAGCAGTACTTC. Translating gives CASSYGDVREQYF.

This clone was counted a single time. In nucleotides, the CDR3 is TGCAGCGCTTTGACTAGCGGGGTTTACAATGAGCAGTTCTTC. Translated, it gives CSALTSGVYNEQFF. V is TRBV29-1 and J is TRBJ2-1; 11 bases fit TRBD2. V shed 7 bases and J 4 bases; nucleotides not matched to a gene: 6. The CDR3 sequence is 14 residues long. The germline V gene encodes CDR1 SQVTM and CDR2 ANQGSEA.

The CDR3 is CASSYSTGFEGYTF. CDR3 DNA sequence: TGTGCCAGCAGTTACTCGACAGGGTTTGAGGGCTACACCTTC. The chain carries TRBV6-6 and TRBJ1-2; 7 bases fit TRBD1. Germline CDR1 MNHNY, CDR2 SVGAGI (reference sequence). The CDR3 is 14 amino acids. With V trimmed by 0 bases and J by 8 bases, 6 bases remained unmatched.